This T cell receptor beta chain emerged from a study of tumor-infiltrating lymphocytes in localized non-small cell lung cancer. Study-level background: Resected tumor was paired with non-adjacent uninvolved lung from the same patient. General study points: Tumor T-cell fraction from TCR sequencing was not associated with recurrence-free survival (p = 0.61). Different pieces of the same tissue went to different assays, confounding technical variation with intratumor heterogeneity. TCR sequencing covered a subset of patients with enough tissue.

The CDR3 is 16 amino acids. Germline V gene lookup returns CDR1 MDHEN and CDR2 SYDVKM. V lost 5 bases, J lost 3 bases, and 19 bases lay in between. Notes on this clone: The antigen is undetermined.

Using immunoSEQ multiplex PCR, the repertoire was profiled, and TCRdb retains in-frame clones only, with some absent. The table records some 14,000 clones, under 80% of them present only once. The chain has TRBV28 and TRBJ1-1, with a possible D match to TRBD1 (5 bases). The sample consisted of lung tumor tissue. The sequence was collected from a human donor with non-small cell lung cancer. CDR3 sequence: CASSPNGHLLDTEAFF. The CDR3 nucleotides are TGTGCCAGCAGTCCAAACGGACACCTGCTGGACACTGAAGCTTTCTTT.